This T cell receptor (beta chain) was sequenced for a study of control samples from healthy donors and cancer patients. This clone was recorded once. V was trimmed by 6 bases and J by 10 bases, leaving 16 bases between them. There are 14 residues in the CDR3. Germline-derived CDR1 and CDR2 are MNHEY and SVGAGI. Assay used: immunoSEQ multiplex PCR; TCRdb lists only in-frame clones, some missing. The sample yields around 110,000 clones, about 93% seen once. The chain is built from TRBV6-5 and TRBJ1-6, with D unresolved. This clonotype originated in a man under 40 in good health. Material: blood. The CDR3, as DNA: TGTGCCAGCAGCTGGGCCCCCCGCGACTCACCCCTCCACTTT. It codes for CASSWAPRDSPLHF.